These 19 T cell receptor beta chains originate from one sample sequenced in a study of T cell responses to AZD1222 COVID-19 vaccine. The repertoire was sequenced with immunoSEQ multiplex PCR; TCRdb's copy has only in-frame clones and lacks some. The sample lists about 82,000 clones, 90% occurring once. The sample in question was peripheral blood, obtained on day 0 of AZD1222 vaccination. Receptors originate from an adult in good health.

The V and J genes are TRBV30 and TRBJ2-7; maybe TRBD1 (5 bases). The CDR3 totals 15 residues. Germline CDR1 is GTSNPN and CDR2 is SVGIG (reference sequence). V lost 1 base, J lost 1 base, and 14 bases lay in between. The CDR3 is CAWSDPWQGSYEQYF. The CDR3 DNA is TGTGCCTGGAGTGATCCCTGGCAGGGATCCTACGAGCAGTACTTC.

CDR3 region: CASSWTWENYGYTF. The CDR3 bases are TGTGCCAGCAGCTGGACCTGGGAGAACTATGGCTACACCTTC. The chain has TRBV11-2 and TRBJ1-2, with D hard to call. There are 14 residues in the CDR3. CDR1 and CDR2 from the germline V gene are SGHAT and FQNNGV. Trimming took off 4 bases at V and 2 bases at J, with 11 bases between the two ends.

V is TRBV5-1 and J is TRBJ1-1; 8 nucleotides align to TRBD1. Germline lookup yields CDR1 SGHRS and CDR2 YFSETQ. The CDR3 has 16 residues. V shed 0 bases, J shed 5 bases, and the junction held 9 bases outside the gene matches. For the CDR3, the DNA is TGCGCCAGCAGCTTGGGTCAGGGGGCGCGGGTTACTGAAGCTTTCTTT. Translation: CASSLGQGARVTEAFF. The full variable domain, its missing parts supplied by reference TRBV5-1 and TRBJ1-1, is KAGVTQTPRYLIKTRGQQVTLSCSPISGHRSVSWYQQTPGQGLQFLFEYFSETQRNKGNFPGRFSGRQFSNSRSEMNVSTLELGDSALYLCASSLGQGARVTEAFFGQGTRLTVV.

The rearrangement uses TRBV6-1 and TRBJ2-7; 9 positions match TRBD2. V lost 4 bases to trimming and J lost 0 bases; unmatched junction nucleotides: 1. The CDR3 is 14 amino acids. Germline values: CDR1 MNHNS, CDR2 SASEGT. In DNA, the CDR3 is TGTGCCAGCAGTGTAGCGGGGGCCTCCTACGAGCAGTACTTC. This sequence encodes CASSVAGASYEQYF.

The gene calls are TRBV11-3 and TRBJ1-4; 8 nucleotides match TRBD1. From germline, CDR1 is SGHNT and CDR2 YENEEA. The J segment lost 4 bases and the V segment lost 5 bases, leaving 9 bases of the junction unmatched. This CDR3 contains 16 residues. The CDR3 reads CASSRSFRGLNEKLFF. The CDR3 coding sequence is TGTGCCAGCAGCCGATCCTTCAGGGGGCTTAATGAAAAACTGTTTTTT. The full variable domain, in which reference TRBV11-3 and TRBJ1-4 provide the parts outside the CDR3, is EAGVVQSPRYKIIEKKQPVAFWCNPISGHNTLYWYLQNLGQGPELLIRYENEEAVDDSQLPKDRFSAERLKGVDSTLKIQPAELGDSAVYLCASSRSFRGLNEKLFFGSGTQLSVL.

V is TRBV19 and J is TRBJ2-5; TRBD2 might be the D (6 bases). Germline V gene data show CDR1 as LNHDA and CDR2 as SQIVND (reference sequence). CDR3 size: 16 residues. The CDR3 loop reads CATQRRGGRGQETQYF. DNA for the CDR3: TGTGCGACTCAGAGGAGGGGAGGAAGGGGACAAGAGACCCAGTACTTC.

This clone has only one observation. The chain carries TRBV4-1 and TRBJ2-3; D not resolved. This CDR3 is 16 amino acids long. The V end lost 4 bases, the J end lost 0 bases, and 14 bases lay between the germline ends. Germline values: CDR1 MGHRA, CDR2 YSYEKL. The CDR3 region is CASSPKQRLSTDTQYF. The CDR3 nucleotides read TGCGCCAGCAGCCCAAAGCAACGACTTAGCACAGATACGCAGTATTTT.

The chain recombines TRBV5-4 with TRBJ1-2, with TRBD1 identical over 10 bases. J was trimmed by 4 bases and V by 0 bases; bases with no gene match: 0. CDR3 length equals 14 residues. The germline V gene encodes CDR1 SGHNT and CDR2 YYREEE (reference sequence). The CDR3 region is CASSLGQGAYGYTF. DNA of the CDR3: TGTGCCAGCAGCTTGGGACAGGGGGCCTATGGCTACACCTTC.

This clone was seen a few times. The V gene is TRBV6-2 or TRBV6-3, the J gene TRBJ2-6; D is uncertain. From germline, CDR1 is MNHEY and CDR2 SVGEGT. CDR3 length equals 16 residues. V dropped 6 bases and J dropped 1 base, with 13 bases sitting between them. Here the CDR3 DNA reads TGTGCCAGCAGCCAACTCCTCGGGTCTGGGGCCAACGTCCTGACTTTC. It encodes CASSQLLGSGANVLTF.

CDR3 sequence (DNA): TGCGCCAGCAGCCAAGATCGGTCAGGGAAAGAAGATGGCTACACCTTC. This sequence encodes CASSQDRSGKEDGYTF. This chain joins TRBV4-3 and TRBJ1-2, with D possibly being TRBD1 (5 bases). V was pared by 0 bases and J by 6 bases, with 17 bases between. CDR1 is LGHNA, CDR2 YSLEER, per germline. The length of the CDR3 is 16 residues.

The chain uses TRBV11-2 and TRBJ1-4, with 8 bases matching TRBD1. Unmatched junction bases numbered 9, after V lost 5 bases and J lost 4 bases. The CDR3 has 16 residues. Germline V CDR1 and CDR2: SGHAT, FQNNGV. CDR3 amino acids: CASSARTGPVNEKLFF. The CDR3 nucleotides are TGTGCCAGCAGCGCCAGGACAGGGCCGGTTAATGAAAAACTGTTTTTT.

The rearrangement links TRBV4-1 to TRBJ1-2; 7 bases are a match to TRBD1. CDR1 and CDR2 from the germline V gene are MGHRA and YSYEKL. V trimming: 4 bases; J trimming: 2 bases; junction bases outside the gene matches: 10. The CDR3 is 16 amino acids. In nucleotides, the CDR3 is TGCGCCAGCAGCCGTCCGGCTCTACAGGGGAACTATGGCTACACCTTC. As protein: CASSRPALQGNYGYTF.

V is TRBV4-2 and J is TRBJ2-2; the D is unclear. CDR1 LGHNA and CDR2 YNFKEQ come from the germline V gene. Trimming removed 6 bases at V and 6 bases at J, with 8 bases between. CDR3 length equals 12 residues. In DNA form, the CDR3 reads TGTGCCAGCAGATCCCTGGCCGGGGAGCTGTTTTTT. Protein product: CASRSLAGELFF.

The gene calls are TRBV12-5 and TRBJ2-1, with D perhaps TRBD1 or TRBD2 (5 bases each). CDR1 and CDR2 from the germline V gene are LGHNT and FRNRAP. V gave up 6 bases and J gave up 11 bases, with 23 bases separating them. This CDR3 has 15 residues. In DNA, the CDR3 is TGTGCTAGTGGCCTTAACCCTGGGACCCAGGGAAAGCAGTTCTTC. Translated, it gives CASGLNPGTQGKQFF. The entire variable domain, with the rest obtained from reference TRBV12-5 and TRBJ2-1, is as follows: DARVTQTPRHKVTEMGQEVTMRCQPILGHNTVFWYRQTMMQGLELLAYFRNRAPLDDSGMPKDRFSAEMPDATLATLKIQPSEPRDSAVYFCASGLNPGTQGKQFFGPGTRLTVL.

The chain joins TRBV23-1 to TRBJ1-1, with D tentatively TRBD1 (5 bases). TRBV23-1 is an open reading frame whose function is uncertain. The CDR3 totals 14 residues. V lost 3 bases and J 6 bases, leaving 14 bases between the germline ends. Written as DNA, the CDR3 is TGCGCCAGCAGTCAGAAGGGGAGGATGGCTGAAGCTTTCTTT. Its translation is CASSQKGRMAEAFF.

The genes are TRBV30 and TRBJ1-2, with D possibly TRBD1 on 6 matching bases. CDR3 length equals 13 residues. Between the trimmed V and J ends, which lost 0 bases and 7 bases, there was a span of 12 bases. Germline CDR1 reads GTSNPN; CDR2 reads SVGIG (reference sequence). CDR3 in amino acids: CAWSVGQYTGYTF. The CDR3 DNA reads as TGTGCCTGGAGTGTAGGACAGTATACTGGCTACACCTTC.

This chain links TRBV7-9 with TRBJ1-2; the match to TRBD1 covers 7 bases. This CDR3 region has 15 residues. V shed 0 bases, J shed 6 bases, and the junction held 7 bases outside the gene matches. Germline V gene lookup returns CDR1 SEHNR and CDR2 FQNEAQ (reference sequence). CDR3 bases: TGTGCCAGCAGCTTAGCGAACCCCAGGGGGAATGGCTACACCTTC. Protein sequence: CASSLANPRGNGYTF.

CDR3 DNA sequence: TGTGCCACCAGCAGGGATGTTAGAGGGGCCGGCTACACCTTC. Its protein is CATSRDVRGAGYTF. V gene TRBV15 combines with J gene TRBJ1-2, with D tentatively TRBD1 (5 bases). V shed 3 bases and J shed 8 bases, with 16 bases lying between them. Germline V CDR1 and CDR2: LNHNV, YYDKDF (reference sequence). The CDR3 contains 14 residues.

This chain links TRBV30 with TRBJ1-1; TRBD1 might be the D (5 bases). Germline V lookup: CDR1 GTSNPN, CDR2 SVGIG (reference sequence). The CDR3 totals 13 residues. V was cut by 3 bases and J by 5 bases, with 13 bases left in between. The CDR3 region has the DNA TGTGCCTGGAGCCGGGGGACCGGGACTGAAGCTTTCTTT. It is translated as CAWSRGTGTEAFF.